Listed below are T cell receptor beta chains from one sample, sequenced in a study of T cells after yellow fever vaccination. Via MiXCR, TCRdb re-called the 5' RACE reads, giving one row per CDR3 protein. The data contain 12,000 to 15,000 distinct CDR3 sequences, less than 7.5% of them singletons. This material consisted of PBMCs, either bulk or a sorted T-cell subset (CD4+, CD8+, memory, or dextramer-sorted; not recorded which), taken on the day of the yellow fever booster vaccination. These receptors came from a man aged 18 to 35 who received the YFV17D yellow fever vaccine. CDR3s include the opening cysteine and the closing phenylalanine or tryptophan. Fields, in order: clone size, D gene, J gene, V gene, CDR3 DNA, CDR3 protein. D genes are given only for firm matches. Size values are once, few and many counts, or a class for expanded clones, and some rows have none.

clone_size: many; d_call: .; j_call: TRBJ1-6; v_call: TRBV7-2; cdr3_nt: TGTGCCAGCAGCTTAGCCTCCGGGATCAAGACCCTCCACTTT; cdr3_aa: CASSLASGIKTLHF
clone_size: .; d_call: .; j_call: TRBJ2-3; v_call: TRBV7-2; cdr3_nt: TGTGCCAGCAGCTCCCCGTCCGGGGCCTCTTCGGCTACGCAGTATTTT; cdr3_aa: CASSSPSGASSATQYF
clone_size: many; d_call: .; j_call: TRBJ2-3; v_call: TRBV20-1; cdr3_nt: TGCAGTGCCGTGGACGGAGCCACAGATACGCAGTATTTT; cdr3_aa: CSAVDGATDTQYF
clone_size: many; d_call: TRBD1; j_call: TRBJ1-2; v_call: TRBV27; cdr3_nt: TGTGCCAGCCTCCCGGGACAGGGCCTTAACTATGGCTACACCTTC; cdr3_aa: CASLPGQGLNYGYTF
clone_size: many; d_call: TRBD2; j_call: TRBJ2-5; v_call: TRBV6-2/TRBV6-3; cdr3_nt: TGTGCCACCCGACTAGCGGGGGACGAGACCCAGTACTTC; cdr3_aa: CATRLAGDETQYF
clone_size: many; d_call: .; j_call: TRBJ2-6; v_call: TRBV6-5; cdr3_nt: TGTGCCAGCAGACCGACCGGTGGGGCCAACGTCCTGACTTTC; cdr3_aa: CASRPTGGANVLTF
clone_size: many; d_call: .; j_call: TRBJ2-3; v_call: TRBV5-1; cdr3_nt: TGCGCCAGCAGCTTAAGCACAGATACGCAGTATTTT; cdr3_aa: CASSLSTDTQYF
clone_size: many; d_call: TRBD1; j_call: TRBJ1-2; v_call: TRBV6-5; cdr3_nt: TGTGCCAGCAGCAACCGGGACAGCCTTAACTATGGCTACACCTTC; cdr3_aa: CASSNRDSLNYGYTF
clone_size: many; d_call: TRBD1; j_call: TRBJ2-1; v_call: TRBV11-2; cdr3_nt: TGTGCCAGCAGCCGGGACAGGGATAGTGAGCAGTTCTTC; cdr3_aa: CASSRDRDSEQFF
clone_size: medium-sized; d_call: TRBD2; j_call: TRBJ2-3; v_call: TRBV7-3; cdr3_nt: TGTGCCAGCAGCCCCAACCGGGGGGGCCGTGATACGCAGTATTTT; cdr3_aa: CASSPNRGGRDTQYF
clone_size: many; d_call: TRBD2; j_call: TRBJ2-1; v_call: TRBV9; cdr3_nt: TGTGCCAGCAGCGTAGCCAGCGGGGGGGCCAATGAGCAGTTCTTC; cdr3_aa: CASSVASGGANEQFF
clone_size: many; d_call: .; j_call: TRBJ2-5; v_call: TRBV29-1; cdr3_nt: TGCGGCGCTACTCCCAGCCAGACCCAGTACTTC; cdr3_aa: CGATPSQTQYF
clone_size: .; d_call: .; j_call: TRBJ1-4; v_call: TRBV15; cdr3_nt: TGTGCCACCAGCCTCTTGAGTGGGAGAGAAAAACTGTTTTTT; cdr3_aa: CATSLLSGREKLFF
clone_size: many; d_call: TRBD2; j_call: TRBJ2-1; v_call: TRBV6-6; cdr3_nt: TGTGCCAGCAGCCGTCCCGGGACTAGCGGGGGGCCTGTCCTCTTC; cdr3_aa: CASSRPGTSGGPVLF
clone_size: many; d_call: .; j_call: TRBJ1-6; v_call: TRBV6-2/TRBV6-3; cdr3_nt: TGTGCCAGCAGCAGAGCTGGGGATTCACCCCTCCACTTT; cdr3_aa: CASSRAGDSPLHF
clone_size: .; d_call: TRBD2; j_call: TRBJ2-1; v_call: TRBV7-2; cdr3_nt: TGTGCCAGCAGCTCTAGCGGGGGGGCCCTTGTGAGCGGGCAGTTCTTC; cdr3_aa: CASSSSGGALVSGQFF
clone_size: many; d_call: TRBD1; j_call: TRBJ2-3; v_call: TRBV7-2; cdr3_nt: TGTGCCAGCAGCCCCGGGGCAGGGGGTCCAGATACGCAGTATTTT; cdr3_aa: CASSPGAGGPDTQYF
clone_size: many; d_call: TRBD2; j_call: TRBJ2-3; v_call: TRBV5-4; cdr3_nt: TGTGCCAGCAGCTTAACTAGCGGGGGGGCAGATACGCAGTATTTT; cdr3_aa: CASSLTSGGADTQYF
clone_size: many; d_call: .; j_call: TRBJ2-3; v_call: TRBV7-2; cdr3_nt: TGTGCCAGCACTGAGGTCGGGGCCCGCACAGATACGCAGTATTTT; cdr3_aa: CASTEVGARTDTQYF
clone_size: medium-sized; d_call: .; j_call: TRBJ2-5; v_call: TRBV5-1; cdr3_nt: TGCGCCAGCAGCTTGGCCGGTCACCTCGGGACCCAGTACTTC; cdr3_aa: CASSLAGHLGTQYF
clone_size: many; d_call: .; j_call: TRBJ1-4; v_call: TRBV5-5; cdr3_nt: TGTGCCAGCAGCTTGGAGGCAGTACCTGAAAAACTGTTTTTT; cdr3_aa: CASSLEAVPEKLFF
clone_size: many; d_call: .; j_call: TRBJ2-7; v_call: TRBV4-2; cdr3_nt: TGTGCCAGCAGCCAAGATCTTCGGACGGGGGGCCAGTACTACGAGCAGTACTTC; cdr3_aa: CASSQDLRTGGQYYEQYF
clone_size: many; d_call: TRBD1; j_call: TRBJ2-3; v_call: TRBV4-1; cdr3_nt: TGCGCCAGCAGCCAAGATAAAGGACAGGGAGTACCAGATACGCAGTATTTT; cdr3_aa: CASSQDKGQGVPDTQYF
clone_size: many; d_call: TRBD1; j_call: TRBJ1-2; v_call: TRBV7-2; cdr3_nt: TGTGCCAGCAGCTTAGACAGGGGAGAACGTGGCTACACCTTC; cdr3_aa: CASSLDRGERGYTF
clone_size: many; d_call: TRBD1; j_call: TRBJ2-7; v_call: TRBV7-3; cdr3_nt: TGTGCCAGCAGCTGGACAGGGCGGGACGAGCAGTACTTC; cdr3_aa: CASSWTGRDEQYF
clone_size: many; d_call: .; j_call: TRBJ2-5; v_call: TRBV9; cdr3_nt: TGTGCCAGCAGCGTAGGGGGGGCTTACGAGACCCAGTACTTC; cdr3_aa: CASSVGGAYETQYF
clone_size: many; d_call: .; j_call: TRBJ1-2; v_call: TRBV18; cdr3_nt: TGTGCCAGCTCACCGGACGGAGCACGCCTGAGATCAGCTTTTAACTATGGCTACACCTTC; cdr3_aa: CASSPDGARLRSAFNYGYTF
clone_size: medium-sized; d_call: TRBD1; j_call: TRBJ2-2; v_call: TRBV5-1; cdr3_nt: TGCGCCAGCAGCTACGGACAGGGCGGGGAGCTGTTTTTT; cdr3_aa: CASSYGQGGELFF
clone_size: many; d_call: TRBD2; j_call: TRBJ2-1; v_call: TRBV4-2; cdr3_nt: TGTGCCAGCAGCCAAGCCGGGACTAGCGGGTGGTTGGAGCAGTTCTTC; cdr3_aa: CASSQAGTSGWLEQFF
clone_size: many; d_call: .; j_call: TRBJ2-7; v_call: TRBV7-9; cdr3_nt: TGTGCCAGCAGCCTAGACTACAGGAAGCAGTACTTC; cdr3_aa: CASSLDYRKQYF
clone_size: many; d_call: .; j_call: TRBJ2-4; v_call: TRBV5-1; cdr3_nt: TGCGCCAGCAGCTTGGGTAACAGCGTAGCCAAAAACATTCAGTACTTC; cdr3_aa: CASSLGNSVAKNIQYF
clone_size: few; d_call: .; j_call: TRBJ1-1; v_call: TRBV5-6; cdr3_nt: TGTGCCAGCAGCTGGGGACCAGGTAACACTGAAGCTTTCTTT; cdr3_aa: CASSWGPGNTEAFF
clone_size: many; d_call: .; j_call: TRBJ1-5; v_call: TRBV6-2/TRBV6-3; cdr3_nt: TGTGCCAGCAGGAACCGTCGGGGCTTAGAGCCCCAGCATTTT; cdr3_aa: CASRNRRGLEPQHF
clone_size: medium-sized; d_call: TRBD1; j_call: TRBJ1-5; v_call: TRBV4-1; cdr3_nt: TGCGCCAGCAGCCGCACACAGGGGAACCAGCCCCAGCATTTT; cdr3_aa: CASSRTQGNQPQHF
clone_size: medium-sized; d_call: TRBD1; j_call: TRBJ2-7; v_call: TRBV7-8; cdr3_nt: TGTGCCAGCAGCTTAATGGAGACAGGGCCGTACGAGCAGTACTTC; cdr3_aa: CASSLMETGPYEQYF
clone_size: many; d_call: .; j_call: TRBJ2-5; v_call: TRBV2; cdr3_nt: TGTGCCAGCACCACAACAGGAGAGACCCAGTACTTC; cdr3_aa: CASTTTGETQYF
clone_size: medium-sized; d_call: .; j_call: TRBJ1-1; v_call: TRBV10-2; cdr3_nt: TGCGCCAGCAGTGACCCCGGGATGATGAACACTGAAGCTTTCTTT; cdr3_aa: CASSDPGMMNTEAFF
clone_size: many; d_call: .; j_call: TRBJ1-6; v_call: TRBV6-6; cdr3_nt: TGTGCCAGCAGTTACGGAAGGGGACGCGCGAATTCACCCCTCCACTTT; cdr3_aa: CASSYGRGRANSPLHF
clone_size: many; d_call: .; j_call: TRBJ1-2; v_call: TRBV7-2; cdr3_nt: TGTGCCAGCAGCTTAGCGGCCTCCGGGAAGGGCTACACCTTC; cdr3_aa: CASSLAASGKGYTF
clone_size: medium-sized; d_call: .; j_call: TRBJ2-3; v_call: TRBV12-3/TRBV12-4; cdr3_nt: TGTGCCAGCAGTTTAAAGCCCTTCCTTGGCAGGGTGGCAGATACGCAGTATTTT; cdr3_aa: CASSLKPFLGRVADTQYF
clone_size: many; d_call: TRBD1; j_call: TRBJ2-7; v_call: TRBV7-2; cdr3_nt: TGTGCCAGCAGCTTAGGACAGGGAGACGAGCAGTACTTC; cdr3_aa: CASSLGQGDEQYF
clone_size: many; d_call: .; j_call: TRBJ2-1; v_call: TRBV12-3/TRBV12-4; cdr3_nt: TGTGCCAGCAGTTCACCCGGAGGAGCGATTTTGTTGAATGAGCAGTTCTTC; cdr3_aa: CASSSPGGAILLNEQFF
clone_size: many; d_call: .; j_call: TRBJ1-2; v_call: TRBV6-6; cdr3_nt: TGTGCCAGCAGGACTTTCGGGAATGGCTACACCTTC; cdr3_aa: CASRTFGNGYTF
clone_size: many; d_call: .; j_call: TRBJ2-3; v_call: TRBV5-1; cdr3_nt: TGCGCCAGCAGCCCCGGTGATGGGGGAGGCACAGATACGCAGTATTTT; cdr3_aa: CASSPGDGGGTDTQYF
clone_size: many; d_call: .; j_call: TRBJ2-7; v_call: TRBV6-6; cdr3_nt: TGTGCCAGCAGTTACTCCTATTCCTACGAGCAGTACTTC; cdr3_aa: CASSYSYSYEQYF
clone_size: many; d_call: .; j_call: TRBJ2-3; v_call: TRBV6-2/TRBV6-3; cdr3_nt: TGTGCCAGCGGCTACGGCCAAACAAGCACAGATACGCAGTATTTT; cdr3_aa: CASGYGQTSTDTQYF
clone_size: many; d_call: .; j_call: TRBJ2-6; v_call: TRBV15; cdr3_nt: TGTGCCACCAGCAGAAGTGGTTCGGGGATTGGGGCCAACGTCCTGACTTTC; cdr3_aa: CATSRSGSGIGANVLTF
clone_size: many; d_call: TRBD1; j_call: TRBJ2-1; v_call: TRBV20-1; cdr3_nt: TGCAGTGCTGGCCGGGACAGGGGGTGGAATGAGCAGTTCTTC; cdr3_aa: CSAGRDRGWNEQFF
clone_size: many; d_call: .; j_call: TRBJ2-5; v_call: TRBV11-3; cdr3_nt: TGTGCCAGCACCCATAGACGATTTCAAGAGACCCAGTACTTC; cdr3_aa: CASTHRRFQETQYF